Each of the 22 T cell receptor beta chains below was sequenced from the same sample in a study of identical twins. TCRdb independently ran MiXCR on the 5' RACE reads; one entry per CDR3 protein. The sample contains 350,000 to 600,000 distinct CDR3 sequences, over 12% of which appear only once. The data were also submitted as part of a second study, on yellow fever vaccine responses in identical twins.

Sample: CD4+ T cells sorted from blood. The receptors shown here come from a woman between 18 and 29 years old in good health.

This clonotype has more than one count but fewer than ten. The chain joins TRBV12-3 or TRBV12-4 to TRBJ2-7; D is unresolved. The CDR3 spans 13 residues. Trimming shortened V by 4 bases and J by 6 bases, and 13 bases separated the two germline ends. The CDR3 nucleotides read TGTGCCAGCAGTTCCCCGGCACGGAGCGAGCAGTACTTC. Protein product: CASSSPARSEQYF.

The chain is built from TRBV6-5 and TRBJ2-3; TRBD2 matches at 10 bases. From germline, CDR1 is MNHEY and CDR2 SVGAGI. V lost 2 bases, J lost 11 bases, and 10 bases stayed unmatched. This CDR3 has 15 amino acids. CDR3 in DNA: TGTGCCAGCAGTTACGAGCGGGAGGGCCGGGCTGGGCAGTATTTT. This sequence encodes CASSYEREGRAGQYF.

The rearrangement links TRBV29-1 to TRBJ1-2, with 7 bases lining up with TRBD1. CDR1 SQVTM and CDR2 ANQGSEA come from the germline V gene. This CDR3 is 12 amino acids long. The J segment lost 6 bases and the V segment lost 8 bases, leaving 9 bases of the junction unmatched. CDR3 coding DNA: TGCAGCACCGGGGACAGCCTCGATGGCTACACCTTC. Amino acids: CSTGDSLDGYTF.

This clonotype came up a few times. This sequence joins TRBV20-1 and TRBJ1-6; D gene ambiguous. CDR3 length: 13 residues. Germline loops: CDR1 DFQATT, CDR2 SNEGSKA (reference sequence). Trimming removed 3 bases from V and 3 bases from J, with 6 bases in between. The CDR3 is CSARTDYNSPLHF. In DNA form, the CDR3 reads TGCAGTGCTAGGACGGACTATAATTCACCCCTCCACTTT.

The chain carries TRBV4-1 and TRBJ2-7, with D perhaps TRBD2 (7 bases). Trimming removed 0 bases from V and 0 bases from J, with 30 bases in between. The CDR3 sequence is 22 residues long. Germline V CDR1 and CDR2: MGHRA, YSYEKL. CDR3 region: CASSQERERARGGSGFSYEQYF. For the CDR3, the DNA is TGCGCCAGCAGCCAAGAACGAGAAAGAGCCAGGGGTGGTAGCGGGTTCTCCTACGAGCAGTACTTC.

This clonotype has just a few counts. The CDR3 sequence: CASSPGLAAGTGELFF. The CDR3 region has the DNA TGCGCCAGCAGCCCGGGACTAGCGGCAGGCACCGGGGAGCTGTTTTTT. V and J are TRBV5-1 and TRBJ2-2; 11 nucleotides agree with TRBD2. The junction had 6 bases not matched to a gene; V was cut back by 4 bases and J by 4 bases. The CDR3 has 16 residues. Germline CDR1 reads SGHRS; CDR2 reads YFSETQ.

Only a few counts were recorded for this clonotype. CDR3 region: CASRGLGIAGNEQFF. CDR3 sequence (DNA): TGTGCCAGCAGGGGACTAGGGATAGCTGGCAATGAGCAGTTCTTC. The V gene is TRBV11-2, the J gene TRBJ2-1, with TRBD2 matching over 8 bases. This CDR3 has 15 amino acids. CDR1 SGHAT and CDR2 FQNNGV come from the germline V gene. V was pared by 6 bases and J by 6 bases, with 10 bases of the junction left unmatched.

The chain has TRBV5-1 and TRBJ2-7; 12 nucleotides match TRBD1. The CDR3 is 18 amino acids. Germline assignment: CDR1 SGHRS and CDR2 YFSETQ. The V gene end was trimmed by 4 bases and the J gene end by 3 bases; junction bases not matched to a gene: 14. The CDR3 sequence: CASSILGPRDRGLYEQYF. The CDR3 bases are TGCGCCAGCAGCATCCTCGGTCCGCGGGACAGGGGGCTCTACGAGCAGTACTTC.

The rearrangement links TRBV5-1 to TRBJ2-7; either TRBD1 or TRBD2 may fit D (6 bases each). V lost 2 bases and J 0 bases, leaving 12 bases between the germline ends. Per germline, CDR1 SGHRS and CDR2 YFSETQ. The CDR3 loop spans 15 amino acids. CDR3 sequence: CASSFGGTSSYEQYF. The CDR3 nucleotides read TGCGCCAGCAGCTTTGGAGGGACAAGCTCCTACGAGCAGTACTTC. Based on the CDR3 plus reference TRBV5-1 and TRBJ2-7, the full variable domain is KAGVTQTPRYLIKTRGQQVTLSCSPISGHRSVSWYQQTPGQGLQFLFEYFSETQRNKGNFPGRFSGRQFSNSRSEMNVSTLELGDSALYLCASSFGGTSSYEQYFGPGTRLTVT.

The J gene is TRBJ2-7, the V gene TRBV6-6; the D gene is possibly TRBD2 (5 bases). Per germline, CDR1 MNHNY and CDR2 SVGAGI (reference sequence). V was pared by 6 bases and J by 2 bases, with 8 bases between. The CDR3 has 12 amino acids. In nucleotides, the CDR3 is TGTGCCAGCAGGAGGGATGCCTACGAGCAGTACTTC. Translating it yields CASRRDAYEQYF.

The chain carries TRBV19 and TRBJ1-5; D gene unclear. The CDR3 totals 12 residues. Trimming took off 7 bases at V and 4 bases at J, with 8 bases between the two ends. Looked up from germline, CDR1 is LNHDA and CDR2 is SQIVND (reference sequence). CDR3 DNA: TGTGCCAGTACTTCCCAGAATCAGCCCCAGCATTTT. Amino acid sequence: CASTSQNQPQHF.

J is TRBJ2-5 and V is TRBV7-2; possible D gene TRBD2, 6 bases. With 3 bases removed from V and 4 bases from J, the gap between germline ends came to 9 bases. The CDR3 sequence is 13 residues long. The germline V gene has CDR1 SGHTA and CDR2 FQGNSA. The CDR3 DNA sequence: TGTGCCAGCAGCTTTCCCGGGGGAGAGACCCAGTACTTC. It encodes CASSFPGGETQYF. Variable domain in full (rest from reference TRBV7-2 and TRBJ2-5): GAGVSQSPSNKVTEKGKDVELRCDPISGHTALYWYRQSLGQGLEFLIYFQGNSAPDKSGLPSDRFSAERTGGSVSTLTIQRTQQEDSAVYLCASSFPGGETQYFGPGTRLLVL.

The chain has TRBV5-1 and TRBJ2-3; a possible D gene is TRBD2 (5 bases). CDR3 length equals 16 residues. The V end was cut by 0 bases, the J end by 2 bases, with 13 bases between. Germline V gene lookup returns CDR1 SGHRS and CDR2 YFSETQ. CDR3 region: CASSLAGSGPTDTQYF. CDR3 nucleotide sequence: TGCGCCAGCAGCTTGGCCGGCAGCGGCCCCACAGATACGCAGTATTTT.

This clonotype has a count of ten or more. The gene calls are TRBV10-3 and TRBJ2-3, with no clear D. Trimming removed 2 bases from V and 4 bases from J, with 10 bases in between. Germline V gene data show CDR1 as ENHRY and CDR2 as SYGVKD. The CDR3 totals 14 residues. CDR3 coding DNA: TGTGCCATCAGTGAGACAAGTCAGGCAGATACGCAGTATTTT. Its translation is CAISETSQADTQYF.

This clonotype was seen only a few times. The chain links TRBV5-6 to TRBJ2-6; the D is unclear. Germline values: CDR1 SGHDT, CDR2 YYEEEE. V was clipped by 0 bases and J by 0 bases, with 10 bases between them. The CDR3 consists of 17 residues. The CDR3 here is CASSLGSVRSGANVLTF. The CDR3 coding sequence is TGTGCCAGCAGCTTGGGCTCCGTACGCTCTGGGGCCAACGTCCTGACTTTC.

This clonotype came up a few times. The chain employs TRBV29-1 and TRBJ1-1; 8 nucleotides match TRBD1. This CDR3 has 11 amino acids. Germline CDR1 and CDR2: SQVTM and ANQGSEA. V gave up 7 bases and J gave up 8 bases; unmatched junction bases: 6. The CDR3 DNA reads TGCAGCGGTGGGACAGGAGCCGAAGCTTTCTTT. This sequence encodes CSGGTGAEAFF.

V is TRBV24-1 and J is TRBJ2-7, with D unclear. With 7 bases removed from V and 3 bases from J, the gap between germline ends came to 9 bases. The length of the CDR3 is 12 residues. Germline V lookup: CDR1 KGHDR, CDR2 SFDVKD. In DNA, the CDR3 is TGTGCCACCAGATGGGCTCTCTACGAGCAGTACTTC. Amino acids: CATRWALYEQYF.

DNA of the CDR3: TGTGCCACCAGCCCGAGGGGACAGGGGATCTACGAGCAGTACTTC. As protein: CATSPRGQGIYEQYF. The J gene is TRBJ2-7, the V gene TRBV15; 10 nucleotides match TRBD1. Trimming cost V 5 bases and J 3 bases; bases outside gene matches: 7. From germline, CDR1 is LNHNV and CDR2 YYDKDF (reference sequence). This CDR3 comprises 15 residues.

The CDR3 DNA reads TGTGCCAGCAGCAAGGGGGGACAGTGGGCCTACGAGCAGTACTTC. Its protein is CASSKGGQWAYEQYF. The chain is built from TRBV21-1 and TRBJ2-7; the table assigns TRBD1, which was not confirmed against the DNA. TRBV21-1 is termed a pseudogene. There are 15 residues in the CDR3.

This rearrangement joins TRBV6-5 to TRBJ2-1, with 7 nucleotides matching TRBD2. V lost 2 bases and J lost 0; bases outside the gene matches: 10. Germline-derived CDR1 and CDR2 are MNHEY and SVGAGI. The CDR3 has 18 amino acids. The CDR3 spells CASSYRLAPPSSYNEQFF. In DNA form, the CDR3 reads TGTGCCAGCAGTTACCGACTAGCACCACCGAGCTCCTACAATGAGCAGTTCTTC.

This rearrangement joins TRBV15 to TRBJ2-2; 8 bases map to TRBD1. The V segment lost 0 bases and the J segment 5 bases; nucleotides outside the gene matches: 8. Germline assignment: CDR1 LNHNV and CDR2 YYDKDF (reference sequence). The CDR3 is made up of 17 amino acids. The CDR3 region has the DNA TGTGCCACCAGCAGAGACCTGACAGGGGTGAAAACCGGGGAGCTGTTTTTT. It translates to CATSRDLTGVKTGELFF.

This clonotype showed up just a few times. The chain links TRBV6-5 to TRBJ2-5; D unclear. Germline V gene sequence: CDR1 MNHEY, CDR2 SVGAGI. V was trimmed by 0 bases and J by 1 base, leaving 9 bases between them. CDR3 length equals 15 residues. The CDR3 nucleotides are TGTGCCAGCAGTTACTCGCCAGCGATCCAAGAGACCCAGTACTTC. Translation: CASSYSPAIQETQYF.